The 2 T cell receptor beta chains below come from one sample, sequenced in a study of blood T cell repertoires in COVID-19. Using immunoSEQ multiplex PCR, the repertoire was profiled, and TCRdb retains in-frame clones only, with some absent. The sample consists of 200,000 to 250,000 clones, approximately 80% of them appearing once. Input material: PBMCs or T cells enriched from blood (not recorded which). These receptors were collected from a man aged 25-45 years with acute COVID-19.

The rearrangement uses TRBV5-1 and TRBJ2-1; 9 positions agree with TRBD2. This CDR3 has 17 amino acids. Germline CDR1 SGHRS, CDR2 YFSETQ. J gave up 3 bases and V 0 bases, and 7 bases lay outside the gene matches. CDR3 DNA sequence: TGCGCCAGCAGCTTGGCACCGGCGGGGGGGCACTACAATGAGCAGTTCTTC. This sequence encodes CASSLAPAGGHYNEQFF.

The chain links TRBV6-5 to TRBJ2-5; 7 positions match TRBD1. The CDR3 is 15 residues long. Germline V gene sequence: CDR1 MNHEY, CDR2 SVGAGI. V dropped 0 bases and J dropped 3; count of bases not matched to a gene: 4. CDR3 sequence reads: CASSYSPGGEETQYF. CDR3 DNA: TGTGCCAGCAGTTACTCTCCAGGGGGAGAAGAGACCCAGTACTTC.